A selection of T cell receptor beta chains follows, all from one sample in a study of blood T cell repertoires in COVID-19. TCRdb keeps only in-frame clones here, not all; method: immunoSEQ multiplex PCR. The sample has about 70,000 clones, about 80% seen once. Sequenced sample: peripheral blood. Receptors were obtained from a man aged 70-80 years who had recovered from COVID-19. CDR3s include the opening cysteine and the closing phenylalanine or tryptophan. D genes are given only for firm matches. Size is stated for part of the rows, as once, few or many counts, or as a class when the clone is expanded.

cdr3_aa | cdr3_nt | clone_size | d_call | j_call | v_call
CASSEGLREYNEQFF | TGTGCCAGCAGCGAGGGACTACGGGAGTACAATGAGCAGTTCTTC | NA | TRBD2 | TRBJ2-1 | TRBV5-4
CASSESRTGEAFF | TGCGCCAGCAGTGAGTCAAGGACAGGAGAAGCTTTCTTT | NA | TRBD1 | TRBJ1-1 | TRBV10-1
CASRHTGVEQYF | TGTGCCAGCAGACATACAGGGGTCGAGCAGTACTTC | once | TRBD1 | TRBJ2-7 | TRBV12-3/TRBV12-4
CASSLQSTNEKLFF | TGTGCCAGCAGTTTACAGTCAACTAATGAAAAACTGTTTTTT | NA | NA | TRBJ1-4 | TRBV6-2/TRBV6-3
CASSDDRRSGNTIYF | TGTGCCAGCAGTGACGACAGGCGCTCTGGAAACACCATATATTTT | NA | NA | TRBJ1-3 | TRBV28
CASTPGTENSPLHF | TGTGCCAGCACTCCCGGGACAGAAAATTCACCCCTCCACTTT | NA | TRBD1 | TRBJ1-6 | TRBV6-5
CASSRGGSTEAFF | TGTGCCAGCAGCCGAGGTGGGAGCACTGAAGCTTTCTTT | NA | NA | TRBJ1-1 | TRBV6-5
CASSQEAPGQGGTGELFF | TGTGCCAGCAGCCAAGAGGCCCCGGGACAGGGAGGCACCGGGGAGCTGTTTTTT | NA | TRBD1 | TRBJ2-2 | TRBV14
CASSWTPPGELFF | TGTGCCAGCAGTTGGACACCGCCCGGGGAGCTGTTTTTT | NA | NA | TRBJ2-2 | TRBV6-2/TRBV6-3
CASSRYSYEQYF | TGTGCCAGCAGCCGGTACTCCTACGAGCAGTACTTC | NA | NA | TRBJ2-7 | TRBV11-2
CASSSAGTSDGGAYNEQFF | TGTGCCAGCAGCTCAGCGGGGACTTCAGACGGGGGGGCCTACAATGAGCAGTTCTTC | NA | TRBD2 | TRBJ2-1 | TRBV11-3
CASANSGNYGYTF | TGTGCCAGCGCAAACTCCGGGAATTATGGCTACACCTTC | NA | NA | TRBJ1-2 | TRBV6-5
CASRRRGFGEVGTGELFF | TGTGCCAGCCGACGTAGAGGGTTCGGGGAGGTTGGCACCGGGGAGCTGTTTTTT | NA | NA | TRBJ2-2 | TRBV21-1
CASSLDAGASTDTQYF | TGTGCCAGCAGCTTAGACGCGGGGGCGAGCACAGATACGCAGTATTTT | NA | NA | TRBJ2-3 | TRBV7-9
CASNSGSTEAFF | TGTGCCAGCAATTCAGGGTCCACTGAAGCTTTCTTT | few | NA | TRBJ1-1 | TRBV6-5
CASSFNPGGETQYF | TGCGCCAGCAGCTTCAACCCCGGGGGAGAGACCCAGTACTTC | NA | NA | TRBJ2-5 | TRBV5-1
CASSYRDRAQPQHF | TGTGCCAGCAGTTACAGGGACAGGGCTCAGCCCCAGCATTTT | NA | TRBD1 | TRBJ1-5 | TRBV6-5
CASSESRRSGELFF | TGCGCCAGCAGTGAGTCTAGGAGGTCCGGGGAGCTGTTTTTT | NA | NA | TRBJ2-2 | TRBV10-1
CASSISSDQETQYF | TGTGCCAGTAGTATCTCGAGCGACCAAGAGACCCAGTACTTC | NA | NA | TRBJ2-5 | TRBV19
CASSWTGDTEAFF | TGTGCCAGCAGCTGGACAGGGGACACTGAAGCTTTCTTT | NA | TRBD1 | TRBJ1-1 | TRBV5-5
CASSLETGTHNEQFF | TGTGCCAGCAGCTTAGAAACCGGGACTCACAATGAGCAGTTCTTC | NA | NA | TRBJ2-1 | TRBV11-3
CASSHSGEGYGYTF | TGTGCCAGCAGCCATTCGGGGGAAGGCTATGGCTACACCTTC | NA | NA | TRBJ1-2 | TRBV3-1/TRBV3-2
CASSSGTGTGEKLFF | TGTGCCAGCAGCTCCGGGACAGGGACGGGTGAAAAACTGTTTTTT | NA | TRBD1 | TRBJ1-4 | TRBV6-5
CASSPFDRVYNEQFF | TGTGCCAGCAGCCCCTTCGACAGGGTCTACAATGAGCAGTTCTTC | NA | TRBD1 | TRBJ2-1 | TRBV11-3
CASSRPEETNSPLHF | TGTGCCAGCAGCCGACCGGAGGAGACGAATTCACCCCTCCACTTT | once | NA | TRBJ1-6 | TRBV6-2/TRBV6-3
CASSISGDPRTQYF | TGTGCCAGTAGTATTAGCGGGGACCCCCGTACGCAGTATTTT | NA | TRBD2 | TRBJ2-3 | TRBV19
CASSLSGLGWEDQPQHF | TGTGCCAGCAGCTTGTCAGGGCTGGGATGGGAGGATCAGCCCCAGCATTTT | few | NA | TRBJ1-5 | TRBV5-5
CASSQGQGSYEQYF | TGCGCCAGCAGCCAGGGACAGGGGTCCTACGAGCAGTACTTC | NA | TRBD1 | TRBJ2-7 | TRBV4-1
CASSQEGGYQPQHF | TGCGCCAGCAGCCAAGAGGGGGGGTATCAGCCCCAGCATTTT | NA | NA | TRBJ1-5 | TRBV4-3
CAGKLGQGVPSGNTIYF | TGTGCCGGGAAACTCGGACAGGGCGTTCCCTCTGGAAACACCATATATTTT | NA | TRBD1 | TRBJ1-3 | TRBV7-2
CASSRGRRNLSNQPQHF | TGTGCCAGTAGTAGGGGGAGGAGAAATCTGAGCAATCAGCCCCAGCATTTT | NA | NA | TRBJ1-5 | TRBV19
CASSYSTDEAAGALAKNIQYF | TGTGCCAGCAGTTACTCGACCGATGAAGCTGCGGGGGCCCTAGCCAAAAACATTCAGTACTTC | NA | NA | TRBJ2-4 | TRBV6-2/TRBV6-3
CASSYAWDRDTGELFF | TGTGCCAGCAGTTACGCGTGGGACAGGGACACCGGGGAGCTGTTTTTT | NA | TRBD1 | TRBJ2-2 | TRBV6-2/TRBV6-3
CASSLNVLGTSGYF | TGTGCCAGCAGCCTTAACGTTCTCGGGACATCGGGGTATTTT | NA | NA | TRBJ2-3 | TRBV11-2
CASSLRRTLNTEAFF | TGTGCCAGCAGTTTGAGGAGGACCCTGAACACTGAAGCTTTCTTT | NA | NA | TRBJ1-1 | TRBV27
CASRPWGVEGTEAFF | TGTGCCAGCAGGCCCTGGGGGGTGGAGGGCACTGAAGCTTTCTTT | NA | NA | TRBJ1-1 | TRBV27
CASSPRQAVSGGYTF | TGTGCCAGCAGCCCCCGACAGGCTGTTTCGGGCGGCTACACCTTC | NA | NA | TRBJ1-2 | TRBV9
CASSYSRGSNEKLFF | TGTGCCAGCAGTTACTCCCGCGGGTCTAATGAAAAACTGTTTTTT | NA | NA | TRBJ1-4 | TRBV6-6
CASSLWADGEAFF | TGCGCCAGCAGCTTGTGGGCAGACGGTGAAGCTTTCTTT | NA | NA | TRBJ1-1 | TRBV5-1
CSVEDVNTDTQYF | TGCAGCGTTGAAGATGTTAATACAGATACGCAGTATTTT | NA | NA | TRBJ2-3 | TRBV29-1
CASSSGGNTIYF | TGTGCCAGTAGTTCAGGCGGAAACACCATATATTTT | NA | NA | TRBJ1-3 | TRBV19
CASSLGGRFYEQYF | TGTGCCAGCAGCTTGGGTGGCAGGTTCTACGAGCAGTACTTC | NA | NA | TRBJ2-7 | TRBV5-6
CASSKGLAGAPGTDTQYF | TGCGCCAGCAGCAAAGGACTAGCGGGGGCTCCTGGCACAGATACGCAGTATTTT | NA | TRBD2 | TRBJ2-3 | TRBV5-1
CASSPTPTRAGYYNEQFF | TGTGCCAGCAGCCCGACACCAACTCGAGCGGGATATTACAATGAGCAGTTCTTC | NA | TRBD2 | TRBJ2-1 | TRBV7-2
CASSPTRGWDNEQFF | TGTGCCAGCAGCCCCACCCGCGGGTGGGACAATGAGCAGTTCTTC | NA | NA | TRBJ2-1 | TRBV7-2
CASSWASGSSYEQYF | TGTGCCAGCAGTTGGGCTAGCGGGAGTTCCTACGAGCAGTACTTC | NA | TRBD2 | TRBJ2-7 | TRBV28
CAWSRTGHTRETQYF | TGTGCCTGGAGCCGGACAGGGCACACCCGGGAGACCCAGTACTTC | NA | TRBD1 | TRBJ2-5 | TRBV30
CASSPRLAGGLTYEQYF | TGTGCCAGCAGCCCCAGACTAGCGGGGGGGTTGACCTACGAGCAGTACTTC | NA | TRBD2 | TRBJ2-7 | TRBV5-5
CASSPRPGGVNTEAFF | TGTGCCAGTAGTCCTCGCCCAGGAGGGGTGAACACTGAAGCTTTCTTT | few | NA | TRBJ1-1 | TRBV19
CASVDRDYGYTF | TGTGCCAGTGTCGACAGGGACTATGGCTACACCTTC | once | TRBD1 | TRBJ1-2 | TRBV19
CASRGLAGTSYEQYF | TGTGCCAGCAGGGGACTAGCGGGAACCTCCTACGAGCAGTACTTC | NA | NA | TRBJ2-7 | TRBV21-1
CASSSSGNYGYTF | TGTGCCAGCAGCTCCTCGGGTAACTATGGCTACACCTTC | NA | NA | TRBJ1-2 | TRBV5-6
CASSVTYEQYF | TGTGCCAGCAGCGTCACCTACGAGCAGTACTTC | NA | NA | TRBJ2-7 | TRBV11-2